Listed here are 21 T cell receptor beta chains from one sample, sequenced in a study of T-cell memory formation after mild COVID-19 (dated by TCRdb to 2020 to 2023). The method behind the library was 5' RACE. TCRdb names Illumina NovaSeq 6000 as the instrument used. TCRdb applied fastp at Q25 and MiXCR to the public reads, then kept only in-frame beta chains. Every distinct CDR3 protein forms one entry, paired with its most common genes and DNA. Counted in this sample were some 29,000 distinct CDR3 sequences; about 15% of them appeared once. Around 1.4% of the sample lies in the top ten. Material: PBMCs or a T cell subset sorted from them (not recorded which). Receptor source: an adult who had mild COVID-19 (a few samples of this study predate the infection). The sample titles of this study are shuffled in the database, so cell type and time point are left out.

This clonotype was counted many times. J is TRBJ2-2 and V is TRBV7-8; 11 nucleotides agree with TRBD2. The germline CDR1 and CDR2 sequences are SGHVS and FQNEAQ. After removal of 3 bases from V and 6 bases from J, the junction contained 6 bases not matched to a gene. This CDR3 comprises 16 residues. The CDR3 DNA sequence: TGTGCCAGCAGCTTTGCTAGCGGGAGGTTGGCCGGGGAGCTGTTTTTT. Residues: CASSFASGRLAGELFF.

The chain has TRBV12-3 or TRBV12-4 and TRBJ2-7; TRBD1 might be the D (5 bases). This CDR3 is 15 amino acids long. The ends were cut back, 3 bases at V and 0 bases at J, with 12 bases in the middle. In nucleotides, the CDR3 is TGTGCCAGCAGTTTCGGCAGGGTGGGCTCCTACGAGCAGTACTTC. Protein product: CASSFGRVGSYEQYF.

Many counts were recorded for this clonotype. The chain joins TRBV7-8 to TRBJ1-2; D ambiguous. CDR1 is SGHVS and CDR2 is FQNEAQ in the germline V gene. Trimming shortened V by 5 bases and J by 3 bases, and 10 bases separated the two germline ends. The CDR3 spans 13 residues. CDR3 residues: CASSRAADYGYTF. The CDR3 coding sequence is TGTGCCAGCAGCCGGGCAGCCGACTATGGCTACACCTTC.

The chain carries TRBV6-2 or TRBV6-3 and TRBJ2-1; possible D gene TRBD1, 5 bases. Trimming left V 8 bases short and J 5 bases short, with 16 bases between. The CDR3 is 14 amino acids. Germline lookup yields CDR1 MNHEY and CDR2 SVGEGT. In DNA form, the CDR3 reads TGTGCCAGCGGCGTAAGACTGGGGCACAATGAGCAGTTCTTC. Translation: CASGVRLGHNEQFF.

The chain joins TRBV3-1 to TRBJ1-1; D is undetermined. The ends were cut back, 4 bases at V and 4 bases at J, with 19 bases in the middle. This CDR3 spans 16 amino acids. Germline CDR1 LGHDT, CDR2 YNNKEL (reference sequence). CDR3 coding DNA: TGTGCCAGCAGCCCTGGGAAAGGGAGACGGACCACTGAAGCTTTCTTT. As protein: CASSPGKGRRTTEAFF. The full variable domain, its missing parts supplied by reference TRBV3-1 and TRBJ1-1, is DTAVSQTPKYLVTQMGNDKSIKCEQNLGHDTMYWYKQDSKKFLKIMFSYNNKELIINETVPNRFSPKSPDKAHLNLHINSLELGDSAVYFCASSPGKGRRTTEAFFGQGTRLTVV.

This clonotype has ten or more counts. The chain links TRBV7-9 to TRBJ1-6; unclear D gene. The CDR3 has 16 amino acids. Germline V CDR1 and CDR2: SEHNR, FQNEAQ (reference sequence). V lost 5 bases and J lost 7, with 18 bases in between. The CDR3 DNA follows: TGTGCCAGCAGCCCCAATGGAAGCAGTCGGAATTCACCCCTCCACTTT. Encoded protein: CASSPNGSSRNSPLHF.

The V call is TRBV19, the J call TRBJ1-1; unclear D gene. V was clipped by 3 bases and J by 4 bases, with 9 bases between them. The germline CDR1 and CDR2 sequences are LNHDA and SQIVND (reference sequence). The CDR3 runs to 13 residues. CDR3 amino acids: CASSMWEATEAFF. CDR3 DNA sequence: TGTGCCAGTAGTATGTGGGAAGCCACTGAAGCTTTCTTT.

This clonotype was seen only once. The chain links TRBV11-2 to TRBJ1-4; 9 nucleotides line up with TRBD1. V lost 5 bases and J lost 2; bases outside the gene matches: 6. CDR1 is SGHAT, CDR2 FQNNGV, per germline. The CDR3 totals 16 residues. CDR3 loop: CASSEGTGGTNEKLFF. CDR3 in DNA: TGTGCCAGCAGCGAGGGCACAGGGGGCACTAATGAAAAACTGTTTTTT.

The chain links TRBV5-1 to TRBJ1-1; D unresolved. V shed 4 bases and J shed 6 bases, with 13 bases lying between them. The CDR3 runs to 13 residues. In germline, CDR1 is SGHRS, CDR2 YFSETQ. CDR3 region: CASSPAGGSEAFF. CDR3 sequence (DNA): TGCGCCAGCAGCCCGGCCGGAGGTTCTGAAGCTTTCTTT. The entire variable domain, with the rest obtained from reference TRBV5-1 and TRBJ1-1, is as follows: KAGVTQTPRYLIKTRGQQVTLSCSPISGHRSVSWYQQTPGQGLQFLFEYFSETQRNKGNFPGRFSGRQFSNSRSEMNVSTLELGDSALYLCASSPAGGSEAFFGQGTRLTVV.

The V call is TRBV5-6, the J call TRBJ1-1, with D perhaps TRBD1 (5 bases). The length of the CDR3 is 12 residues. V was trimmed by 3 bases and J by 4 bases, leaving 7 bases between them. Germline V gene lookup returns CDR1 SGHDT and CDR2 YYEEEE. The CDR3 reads CASSSGFTEAFF. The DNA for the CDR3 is TGTGCCAGCAGCTCAGGGTTCACTGAAGCTTTCTTT. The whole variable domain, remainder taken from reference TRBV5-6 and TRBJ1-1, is DAGVTQSPTHLIKTRGQQVTLRCSPKSGHDTVSWYQQALGQGPQFIFQYYEEEERQRGNFPDRFSGHQFPNYSSELNVNALLLGDSALYLCASSSGFTEAFFGQGTRLTVV.

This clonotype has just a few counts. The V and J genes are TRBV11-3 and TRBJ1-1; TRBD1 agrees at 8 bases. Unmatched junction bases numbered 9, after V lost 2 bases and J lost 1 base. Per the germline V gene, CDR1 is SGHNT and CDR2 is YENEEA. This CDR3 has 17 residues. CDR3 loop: CASSLWDAGTGNTEAFF. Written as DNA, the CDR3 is TGTGCCAGCAGCTTATGGGATGCCGGGACAGGGAACACTGAAGCTTTCTTT.

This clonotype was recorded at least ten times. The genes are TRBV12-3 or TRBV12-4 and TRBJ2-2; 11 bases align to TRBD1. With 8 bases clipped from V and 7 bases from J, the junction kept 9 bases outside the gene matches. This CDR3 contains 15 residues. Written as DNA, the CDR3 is TGTGCCAGCGGCCTTAGGACAGGGGGCCACGGGGAGCTGTTTTTT. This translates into CASGLRTGGHGELFF.

Here the CDR3 reads CASSQTSGGEGETQYF. The DNA of the CDR3 is TGCGCCAGCAGCCAGACTAGCGGGGGAGAGGGGGAGACCCAGTACTTC. The chain combines TRBV5-1 with TRBJ2-5; 12 positions match TRBD2. The junction had 9 bases not matched to a gene; V was cut back by 4 bases and J by 5 bases. Germline assignment: CDR1 SGHRS and CDR2 YFSETQ. CDR3 length: 16 residues. The whole variable domain, remainder taken from reference TRBV5-1 and TRBJ2-5, is KAGVTQTPRYLIKTRGQQVTLSCSPISGHRSVSWYQQTPGQGLQFLFEYFSETQRNKGNFPGRFSGRQFSNSRSEMNVSTLELGDSALYLCASSQTSGGEGETQYFGPGTRLLVL.

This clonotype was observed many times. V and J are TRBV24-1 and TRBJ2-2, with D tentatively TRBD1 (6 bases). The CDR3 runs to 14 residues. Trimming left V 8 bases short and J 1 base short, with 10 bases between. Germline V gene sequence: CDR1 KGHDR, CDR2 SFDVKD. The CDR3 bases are TGTGCCACCAAAGAGACAGGGAACACCGGGGAGCTGTTTTTT. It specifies CATKETGNTGELFF.

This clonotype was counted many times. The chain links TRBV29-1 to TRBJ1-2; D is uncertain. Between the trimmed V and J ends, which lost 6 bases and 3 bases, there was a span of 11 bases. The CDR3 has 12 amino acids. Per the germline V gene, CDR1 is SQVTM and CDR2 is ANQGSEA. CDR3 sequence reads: CSVVNFDYGYTF. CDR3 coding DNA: TGCAGCGTCGTGAATTTCGACTATGGCTACACCTTC. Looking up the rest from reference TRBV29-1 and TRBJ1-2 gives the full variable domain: SAVISQKPSRDICQRGTSLTIQCQVDSQVTMMFWYRQQPGQSLTLIATANQGSEATYESGFVIDKFPISRPNLTFSTLTVSNMSPEDSSIYLCSVVNFDYGYTFGSGTRLTVV.

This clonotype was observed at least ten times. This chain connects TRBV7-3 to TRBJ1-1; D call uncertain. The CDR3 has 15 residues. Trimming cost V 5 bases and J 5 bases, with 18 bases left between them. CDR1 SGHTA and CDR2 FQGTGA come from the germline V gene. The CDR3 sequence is CASSLTDTPWTEAFF. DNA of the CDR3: TGTGCCAGCAGCCTCACCGACACCCCTTGGACTGAAGCTTTCTTT.

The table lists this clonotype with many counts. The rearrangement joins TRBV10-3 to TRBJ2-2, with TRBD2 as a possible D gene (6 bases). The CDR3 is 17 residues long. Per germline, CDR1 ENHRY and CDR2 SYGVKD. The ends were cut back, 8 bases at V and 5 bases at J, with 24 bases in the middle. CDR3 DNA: TGTGCCATCCCCGGGGGAGAAGGAAGTTCAAGTACCGGGGAGCTGTTTTTT. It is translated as CAIPGGEGSSSTGELFF.

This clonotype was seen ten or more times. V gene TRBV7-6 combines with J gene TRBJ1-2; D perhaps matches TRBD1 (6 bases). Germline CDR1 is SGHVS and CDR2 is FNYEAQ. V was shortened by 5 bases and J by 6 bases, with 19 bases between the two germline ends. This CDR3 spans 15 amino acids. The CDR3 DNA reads TGTGCCAGCAGCCCGAGAGAGACAGGATTAAATGGCTACACCTTC. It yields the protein CASSPRETGLNGYTF.

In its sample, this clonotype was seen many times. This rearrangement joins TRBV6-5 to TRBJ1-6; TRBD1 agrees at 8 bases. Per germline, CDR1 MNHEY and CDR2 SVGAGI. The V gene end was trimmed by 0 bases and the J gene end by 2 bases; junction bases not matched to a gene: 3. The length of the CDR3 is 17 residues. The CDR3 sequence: CASSYSGQATYNSPLHF. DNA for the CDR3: TGTGCCAGCAGTTACTCGGGACAGGCCACCTATAATTCACCCCTCCACTTT.

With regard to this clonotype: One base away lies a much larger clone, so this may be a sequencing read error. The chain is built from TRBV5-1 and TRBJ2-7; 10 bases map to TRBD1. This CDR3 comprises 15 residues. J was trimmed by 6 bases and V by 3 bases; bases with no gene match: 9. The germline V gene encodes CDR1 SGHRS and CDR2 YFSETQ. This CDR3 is CASSSRQGALGEQYF. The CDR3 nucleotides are TGCGCCAGCAGCTCTAGACAGGGGGCCCTAGGCGAGCAGTACTTC.

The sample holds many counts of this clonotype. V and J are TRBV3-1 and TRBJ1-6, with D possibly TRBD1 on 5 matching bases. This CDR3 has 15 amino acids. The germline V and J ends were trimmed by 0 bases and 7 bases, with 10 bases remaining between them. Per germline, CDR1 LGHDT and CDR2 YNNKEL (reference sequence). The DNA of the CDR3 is TGTGCCAGCAGCCAAGACAGGGTGGGGAATTCACCCCTCCACTTT. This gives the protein CASSQDRVGNSPLHF.